This T cell receptor (beta chain) emerged from a study of T cells after yellow fever vaccination. Study-level background: The fractions with low cell numbers were processed using SMART-Seq v4 Ultra Low Input. Overall study findings and caveats: Post-booster samples contained most primary-vaccination clones (approximately 96% CD4, almost 90% CD8). Although most clonotypes did not, a small share appeared in both CD4 and CD8 compartments.

Germline V lookup: CDR1 SGHVS, CDR2 FQNEAQ. The V gene lost 1 base and the J gene lost 4 bases, with 26 bases spanning the gap. The CDR3 spans 20 residues. The authors made TCR cDNA by 5'RACE template switching, adding a universal primer site and UMIs. TCRdb analysed the 5' RACE reads with MiXCR anew, one entry per CDR3 protein. The sample has 250,000 to 400,000 distinct CDR3 sequences; around 4.5% are singletons. With regard to this clonotype: What it recognizes is unknown.

The material was PBMCs, obtained 15 days after the yellow fever booster vaccination. The rearrangement joins TRBV7-8 to TRBJ1-5; tentatively, D is TRBD1 (6 bases). The clonotype was recovered from a man aged 18 to 29 who received the YFV17D yellow fever vaccine. CDR3 DNA sequence: TGTGCCAGCAGCTTAGTGGACGGCGACTACCGTAGCCAGGGGAATCAGCCCCAGCATTTT. Translated: CASSLVDGDYRSQGNQPQHF.